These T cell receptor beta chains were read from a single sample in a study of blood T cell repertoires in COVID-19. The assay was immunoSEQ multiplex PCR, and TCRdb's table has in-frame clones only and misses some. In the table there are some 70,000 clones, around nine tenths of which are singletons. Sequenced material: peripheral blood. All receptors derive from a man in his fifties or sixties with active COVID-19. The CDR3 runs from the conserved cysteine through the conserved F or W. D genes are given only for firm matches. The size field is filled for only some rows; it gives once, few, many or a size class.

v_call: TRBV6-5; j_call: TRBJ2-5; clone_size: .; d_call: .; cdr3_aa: CASSLAQGETQYF; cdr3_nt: TGTGCCAGCAGTTTAGCACAGGGAGAGACCCAGTACTTC
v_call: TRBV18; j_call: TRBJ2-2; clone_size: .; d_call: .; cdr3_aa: CASSRGPPEGLFF; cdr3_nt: TGTGCCAGCTCACGAGGACCCCCGGAGGGGCTGTTTTTT
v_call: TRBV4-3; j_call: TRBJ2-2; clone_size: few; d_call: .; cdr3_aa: CASSQALGRTGELFF; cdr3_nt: TGCGCCAGCAGCCAAGCTTTGGGGAGGACCGGGGAGCTGTTTTTT
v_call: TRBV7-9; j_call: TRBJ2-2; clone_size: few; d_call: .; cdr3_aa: CASSGVVGELFF; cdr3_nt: TGTGCCAGCTCTGGTGTAGTCGGGGAGCTGTTTTTT
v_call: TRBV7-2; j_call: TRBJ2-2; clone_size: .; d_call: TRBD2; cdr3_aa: CASSPIAGGNTGELFF; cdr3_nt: TGTGCCAGCAGCCCCATAGCGGGAGGGAACACCGGGGAGCTGTTTTTT
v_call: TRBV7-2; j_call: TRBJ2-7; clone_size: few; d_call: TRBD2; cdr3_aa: CASSSSRTSGKLEQYF; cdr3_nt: TGTGCCAGCAGCTCATCCAGGACTAGCGGGAAGTTGGAGCAGTACTTC
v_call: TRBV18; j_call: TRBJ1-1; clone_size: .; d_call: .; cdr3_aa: CASSPGAGLNTEAFF; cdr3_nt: TGTGCCAGCTCACCAGGTGCAGGGTTGAACACTGAAGCTTTCTTT
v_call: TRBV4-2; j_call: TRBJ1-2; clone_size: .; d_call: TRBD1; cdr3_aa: CASSQPTGVVGYTF; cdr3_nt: TGTGCCAGCAGCCAGCCGACAGGGGTGGTCGGCTACACCTTC
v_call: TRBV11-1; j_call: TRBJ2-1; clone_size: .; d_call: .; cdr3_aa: CASRSESSYNEQFF; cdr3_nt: TGTGCCAGCAGATCGGAGAGCTCCTACAATGAGCAGTTCTTC
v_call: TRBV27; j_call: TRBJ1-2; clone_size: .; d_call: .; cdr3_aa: CASSRQSNYGYTF; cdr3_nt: TGTGCCAGCAGTCGACAGTCTAACTATGGCTACACCTTC
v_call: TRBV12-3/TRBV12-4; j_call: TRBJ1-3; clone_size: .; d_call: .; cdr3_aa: CASSFGSGNTIYF; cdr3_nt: TGTGCCAGCAGTTTCGGCTCTGGAAACACCATATATTTT
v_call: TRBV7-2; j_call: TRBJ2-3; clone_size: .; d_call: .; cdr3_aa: CASSLVFSTDTQYF; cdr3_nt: TGTGCCAGCAGCTTAGTGTTCTCCACAGATACGCAGTATTTT
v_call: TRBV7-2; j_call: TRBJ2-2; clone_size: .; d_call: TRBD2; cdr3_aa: CASSPGGSTGELFF; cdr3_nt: TGTGCCAGCAGCCCGGGGGGTAGCACCGGGGAGCTGTTTTTT
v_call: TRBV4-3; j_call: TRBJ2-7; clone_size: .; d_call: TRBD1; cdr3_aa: CASSQSTGGASSYEQYF; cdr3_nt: TGCGCCAGCAGCCAATCTACAGGGGGCGCATCCTCCTACGAGCAGTACTTC
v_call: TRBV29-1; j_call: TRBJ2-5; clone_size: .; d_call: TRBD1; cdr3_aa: CSVGDRGDQETQYF; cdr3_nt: TGCAGCGTGGGAGACAGGGGCGATCAAGAGACCCAGTACTTC
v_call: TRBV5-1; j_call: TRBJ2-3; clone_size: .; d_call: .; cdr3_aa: CASSLEEGDTQYF; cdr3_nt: TGCGCCAGCAGCTTGGAAGAGGGAGATACGCAGTATTTT
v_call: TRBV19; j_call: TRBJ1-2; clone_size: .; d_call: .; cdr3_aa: CASSPQQVGAKGYTF; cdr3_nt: TGTGCCAGTAGTCCCCAGCAGGTGGGGGCGAAGGGCTACACCTTC
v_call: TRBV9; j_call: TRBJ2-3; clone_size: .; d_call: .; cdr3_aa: CASSVAEYTDTQYF; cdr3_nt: TGTGCCAGCAGTGTAGCGGAGTACACAGATACGCAGTATTTT
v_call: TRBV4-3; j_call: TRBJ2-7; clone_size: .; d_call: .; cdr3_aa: CASSPVRGSSYEQYF; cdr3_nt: TGCGCCAGCAGCCCCGTACGGGGAAGCTCCTACGAGCAGTACTTC
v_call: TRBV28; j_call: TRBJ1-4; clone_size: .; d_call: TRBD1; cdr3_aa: CASSPLQGAHEKLFF; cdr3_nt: TGTGCCAGCAGTCCCCTCCAGGGGGCGCATGAAAAACTGTTTTTT
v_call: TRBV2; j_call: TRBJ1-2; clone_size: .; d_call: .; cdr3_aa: CASSVGTPRGGSGYTF; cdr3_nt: TGTGCCAGCAGCGTAGGGACACCAAGGGGGGGGAGCGGCTACACCTTC
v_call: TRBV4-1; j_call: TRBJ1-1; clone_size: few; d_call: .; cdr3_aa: CASSQLGGAFF; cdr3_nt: TGCGCCAGCAGCCAGTTGGGGGGAGCTTTCTTT
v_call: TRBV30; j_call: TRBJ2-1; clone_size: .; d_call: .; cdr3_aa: CAWSQGSYNEQFF; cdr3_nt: TGTGCCTGGAGCCAGGGCTCCTACAATGAGCAGTTCTTC
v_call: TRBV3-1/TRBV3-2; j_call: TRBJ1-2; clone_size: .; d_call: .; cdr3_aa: CASSQGPGRRYGYTF; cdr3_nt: TGTGCCAGCAGCCAAGGCCCGGGCAGGAGGTATGGCTACACCTTC
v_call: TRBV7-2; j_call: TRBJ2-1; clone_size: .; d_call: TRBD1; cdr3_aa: CASSFGTGKGNEQFF; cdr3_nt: TGTGCCAGCAGCTTTGGGACAGGTAAGGGCAATGAGCAGTTCTTC
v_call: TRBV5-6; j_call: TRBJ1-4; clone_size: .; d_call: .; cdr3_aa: CASSHASKLFF; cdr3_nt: TGTGCCAGCAGCCACGCGTCAAAACTGTTTTTT
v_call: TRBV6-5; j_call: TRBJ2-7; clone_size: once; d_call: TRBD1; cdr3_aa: CASSAGQGGYEQYF; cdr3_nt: TGTGCCAGCAGCGCTGGACAGGGAGGCTACGAGCAGTACTTC
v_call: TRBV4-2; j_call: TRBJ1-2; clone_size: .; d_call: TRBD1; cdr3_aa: CASSLRDRFNYGYTF; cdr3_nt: TGTGCCAGCAGCCTTCGGGACAGATTTAACTATGGCTACACCTTC
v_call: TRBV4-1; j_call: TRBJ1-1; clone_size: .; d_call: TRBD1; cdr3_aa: CASSQEGQGRGNTEAFF; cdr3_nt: TGCGCCAGCAGCCAAGAGGGACAGGGGAGAGGAAACACTGAAGCTTTCTTT
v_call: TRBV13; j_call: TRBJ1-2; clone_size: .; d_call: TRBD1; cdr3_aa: CASSLQGARGYTF; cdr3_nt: TGTGCCAGCAGCTTACAGGGGGCGCGCGGCTACACCTTC
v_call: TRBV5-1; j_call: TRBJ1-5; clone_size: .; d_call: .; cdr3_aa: CASSLFQAGQPQHF; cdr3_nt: TGCGCCAGCAGCTTGTTTCAGGCGGGGCAGCCCCAGCATTTT
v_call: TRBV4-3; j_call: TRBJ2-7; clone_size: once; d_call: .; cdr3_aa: CASSQIGPGDEQYF; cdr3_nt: TGCGCCAGCAGCCAGATCGGCCCGGGGGACGAGCAGTACTTC
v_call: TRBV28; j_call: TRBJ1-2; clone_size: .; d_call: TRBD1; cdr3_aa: CASSSRQGRGIF; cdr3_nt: TGTGCCAGCAGTTCCAGACAGGGAAGGGGGATCTTC
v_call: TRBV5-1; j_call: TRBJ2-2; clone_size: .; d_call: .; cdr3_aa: CASSLAELPGELFF; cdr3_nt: TGCGCCAGCAGCTTGGCGGAGCTGCCCGGGGAGCTGTTTTTT
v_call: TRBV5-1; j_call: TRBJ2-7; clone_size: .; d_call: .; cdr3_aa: CASSFGALDSYEQYF; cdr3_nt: TGCGCCAGCAGCTTCGGGGCTTTGGACAGCTACGAGCAGTACTTC
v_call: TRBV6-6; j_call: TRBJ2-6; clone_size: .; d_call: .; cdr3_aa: CASSLQGSGANVLTF; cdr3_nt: TGTGCCAGCAGTCTTCAGGGATCTGGGGCCAACGTCCTGACTTTC
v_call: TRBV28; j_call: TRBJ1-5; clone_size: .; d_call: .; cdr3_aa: CASSSSTGPQHF; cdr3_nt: TGTGCCAGCAGCTCGTCGACTGGGCCCCAGCATTTT
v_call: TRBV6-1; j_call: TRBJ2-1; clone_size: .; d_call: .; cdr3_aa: CASSELYGGAGRFF; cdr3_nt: TGTGCCAGCAGTGAACTATATGGAGGGGCCGGTCGGTTCTTC
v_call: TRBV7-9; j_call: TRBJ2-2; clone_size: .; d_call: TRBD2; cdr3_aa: CASSLAGGRRKNTGELFF; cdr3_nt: TGTGCCAGCAGCTTAGCGGGGGGGAGACGGAAGAACACCGGGGAGCTGTTTTTT
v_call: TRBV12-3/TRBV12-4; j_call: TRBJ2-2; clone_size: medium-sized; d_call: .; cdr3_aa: CASSQGLGGELFF; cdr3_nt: TGTGCCAGCAGTCAGGGGTTAGGCGGGGAGCTGTTTTTT
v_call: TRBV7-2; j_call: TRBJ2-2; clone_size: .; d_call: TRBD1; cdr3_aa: CASSRQGRGGELFF; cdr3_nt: TGTGCCAGCAGCAGACAGGGACGAGGCGGGGAGCTGTTTTTT
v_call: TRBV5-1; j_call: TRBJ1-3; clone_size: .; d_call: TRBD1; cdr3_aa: CASSDRDRAGNTIYF; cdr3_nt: TGCGCCAGCAGCGACCGGGACAGGGCTGGAAACACCATATATTTT
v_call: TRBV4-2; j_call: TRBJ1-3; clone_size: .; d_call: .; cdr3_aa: CASSQVFSLGGRPSGNTIYF; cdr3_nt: TGTGCCAGCAGCCAAGTATTTTCTCTAGGCGGGAGGCCCTCTGGAAACACCATATATTTT
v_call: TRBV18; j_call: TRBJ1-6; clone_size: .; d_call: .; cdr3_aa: CASSPALNNSPLHF; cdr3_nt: TGTGCCAGCTCACCAGCCCTAAATAATTCACCCCTCCACTTT
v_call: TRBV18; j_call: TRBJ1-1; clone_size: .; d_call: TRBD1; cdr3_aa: CASLPRGTGNTEAFF; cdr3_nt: TGTGCCAGCTTACCACGGGGGACAGGGAACACTGAAGCTTTCTTT
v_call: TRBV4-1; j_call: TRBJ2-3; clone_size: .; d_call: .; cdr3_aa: CASSPGEVEDTQYF; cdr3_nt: TGCGCCAGCAGCCCCGGGGAGGTCGAAGATACGCAGTATTTT
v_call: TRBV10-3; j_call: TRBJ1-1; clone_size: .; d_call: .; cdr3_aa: CAISAGGGNTEAFF; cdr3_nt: TGTGCCATCAGTGCTGGGGGCGGGAACACTGAAGCTTTCTTT
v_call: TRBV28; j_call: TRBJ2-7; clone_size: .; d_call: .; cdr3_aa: CASSGPNGRVGEQYF; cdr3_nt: TGTGCCAGCAGTGGCCCGAACGGCAGGGTCGGCGAGCAGTACTTC
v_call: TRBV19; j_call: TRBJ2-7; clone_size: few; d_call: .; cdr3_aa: CASSADSAGIYEQYF; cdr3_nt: TGTGCCAGTAGTGCCGACTCCGCAGGGATCTACGAGCAGTACTTC
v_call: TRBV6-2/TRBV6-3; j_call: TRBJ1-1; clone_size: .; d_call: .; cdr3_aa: CASSYEENTEAFF; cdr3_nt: TGTGCCAGCAGTTATGAGGAGAACACTGAAGCTTTCTTT
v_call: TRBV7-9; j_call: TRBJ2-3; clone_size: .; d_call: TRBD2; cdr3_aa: CASSLAPSGRDTQYF; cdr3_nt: TGTGCCAGCAGCTTAGCGCCCAGCGGGAGGGATACGCAGTATTTT
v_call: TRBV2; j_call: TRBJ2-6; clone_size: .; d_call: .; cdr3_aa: CASSDRAGANVLTF; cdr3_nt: TGTGCCAGCAGTGACAGGGCTGGGGCCAACGTCCTGACTTTC
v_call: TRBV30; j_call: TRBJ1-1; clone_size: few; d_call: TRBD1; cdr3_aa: CAWSVLRDRPAAFF; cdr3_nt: TGTGCCTGGAGTGTACTGCGGGACAGACCTGCAGCTTTCTTT